The source of this T cell receptor (beta chain) is a study of shared clonotypes between healthy human individuals. This CDR3 has 13 residues. The ends were cut back, 5 bases at V and 3 bases at J, with 14 bases in the middle. Germline loops: CDR1 SQVTM, CDR2 ANQGSEA. It was 150 to 250 ng DNA, 28,000 or so T cell genomes, that sorted-subset replicate PCRs used. Assay used: immunoSEQ multiplex PCR; TCRdb lists only in-frame clones, some missing. The sample carries millions of clones, around 94% recorded once. The sequenced sample consisted of naive CD4+ T cells sorted from blood. Indicated subset: CD45RA+ positively selected. This receptor was obtained from a man between 18 and 35 years old in good health. The chain carries TRBV29-1 and TRBJ2-7; D not resolved. CDR3 bases: TGCAGCGTTTGTAACGGGCCAGTCTACGAGCAGTACTTC. This codes for CSVCNGPVYEQYF.